The 20 T cell receptor beta chains in this list originate from one sample, sequenced in a study of control samples from healthy donors and cancer patients. TCRdb keeps only in-frame clones here, not all; method: immunoSEQ multiplex PCR. The sample includes about 140,000 clones, around 90% seen only once; the top ten take about 7.1%. Input material: blood. All receptors come from a young man in good health.

CDR3 nucleotide sequence: TGCGCCAGCAGCCAAGATGTCGGGGGGCTTGGGGAGACCCAGTACTTC. Translated, it gives CASSQDVGGLGETQYF. V and J are TRBV4-3 and TRBJ2-5; D is possibly TRBD2 (7 bases). The V gene lost 0 bases and the J gene lost 5 bases, with 16 bases spanning the gap. Germline CDR1 and CDR2: LGHNA and YSLEER. The CDR3 loop spans 16 amino acids.

J is TRBJ2-1 and V is TRBV15, with D perhaps TRBD2 (6 bases). Trimming stripped 5 bases from V and 0 bases from J, with 11 bases between. Germline values: CDR1 LNHNV, CDR2 YYDKDF (reference sequence). The CDR3 covers 15 residues. The CDR3 sequence: CATSGRSGSYNEQFF. CDR3 coding DNA: TGTGCCACCAGCGGCCGTAGCGGCTCCTACAATGAGCAGTTCTTC.

This clone appeared once. V is TRBV13 and J is TRBJ2-2; perhaps TRBD2 as D (5 bases). The CDR3 length is 16 residues. Germline V lookup: CDR1 PRHDT, CDR2 FYEKMQ (reference sequence). Between the trimmed V and J ends, which lost 0 bases and 1 base, there was a span of 9 bases. The CDR3 reads CASSLGSRGNTGELFF. In DNA, the CDR3 is TGTGCCAGCAGCTTAGGCTCACGGGGGAACACCGGGGAGCTGTTTTTT.

J is TRBJ2-1 and V is TRBV19; TRBD1 aligns across 8 bases. Germline CDR1 is LNHDA and CDR2 is SQIVND (reference sequence). The CDR3 is 12 amino acids. The junction had 5 bases not matched to a gene; V was cut back by 7 bases and J by 9 bases. The CDR3 region has the DNA TGTGCCAGTAACCAGGGGGCGGCTGAGCAGTTCTTC. Translation: CASNQGAAEQFF.

V gene TRBV5-6 combines with J gene TRBJ2-3; tentative D call: TRBD2 (7 bases). V was shortened by 3 bases and J by 0 bases, with 17 bases between the two germline ends. CDR1 is SGHDT and CDR2 is YYEEEE in the germline V gene. The CDR3 has 17 amino acids. The CDR3, as DNA: TGTGCCAGCAGCTACCCTCGGGGGCGGGGGAGCACAGATACGCAGTATTTT. Translation: CASSYPRGRGSTDTQYF.

This clone was seen more than once but under ten times. The gene calls are TRBV7-2 and TRBJ2-3; D possibly corresponds to TRBD1 (6 bases). The CDR3 runs 17 residues. V lost 5 bases, J lost 2 bases, and 20 bases lay in between. CDR1 is SGHTA, CDR2 FQGNSA, per germline. CDR3 sequence: CASSPLRQDLITDTQYF. CDR3 bases: TGTGCCAGCAGCCCCCTGCGACAGGACCTAATCACAGATACGCAGTATTTT.

This chain uses TRBV11-3 with TRBJ1-5; D is ambiguous. Trimming removed 3 bases at V and 3 bases at J, with 3 bases between. The CDR3 contains 12 residues. CDR1 is SGHNT, CDR2 YENEEA, per germline. The CDR3, as DNA: TGTGCCAGCAGCTTGATCAATCAGCCCCAGCATTTT. Protein sequence: CASSLINQPQHF.

The V and J genes are TRBV7-7 and TRBJ2-7, with 7 bases lining up with TRBD1. Germline assignment: CDR1 SSHAT and CDR2 FNYEAQ (reference sequence). This CDR3 has 13 amino acids. J was trimmed by 6 bases and V by 0 bases; bases with no gene match: 2. The CDR3, as DNA: TGTGCCAGCAGCTTAGCGGCAGGGGGCGAGCAGTACTTC. Translating gives CASSLAAGGEQYF.

The rearrangement uses TRBV6-5 and TRBJ2-7; 12 bases are a match to TRBD1. CDR1 and CDR2 from the germline V gene are MNHEY and SVGAGI. Losses at the gene ends were 6 bases for V and 6 bases for J; bases not matched to a gene: 9. The CDR3 contains 15 residues. DNA for the CDR3: TGTGCCAGCAGAACTTCCGGGACAGGGGGCGGCGAGCAGTACTTC. It translates to CASRTSGTGGGEQYF.

Comments on this clone: Other nucleotide sequences from this sample produce the same CDR3. This chain connects TRBV6-5 to TRBJ1-5, with 7 nucleotides matching TRBD1. This CDR3 spans 12 amino acids. After removal of 6 bases from V and 5 bases from J, the junction contained 1 base not matched to a gene. Germline-derived CDR1 and CDR2 are MNHEY and SVGAGI. In DNA, the CDR3 is TGTGCCAGCAGGACAGGGCATCAGCCCCAGCATTTT. As protein: CASRTGHQPQHF.

The rearrangement joins TRBV7-9 to TRBJ1-2, with D perhaps TRBD1 (6 bases). V lost 6 bases and J 4 bases, leaving 12 bases between the germline ends. Germline-derived CDR1 and CDR2 are SEHNR and FQNEAQ (reference sequence). This CDR3 is built from 13 residues. The CDR3: CASSRDNGYGYTF. In DNA, the CDR3 is TGTGCCAGCAGTCGGGACAACGGCTATGGCTACACCTTC.

This sequence joins TRBV7-9 and TRBJ1-5; maybe TRBD1 (6 bases). The V and J ends lost 1 base and 5 bases respectively, with 12 bases between them. CDR1 SEHNR and CDR2 FQNEAQ come from the germline V gene (reference sequence). This CDR3 region has 15 residues. The CDR3 sequence is CASSLVGGGDQPQHF. The CDR3 nucleotides read TGTGCCAGCAGCTTAGTTGGGGGCGGTGATCAGCCCCAGCATTTT.

V and J are TRBV5-1 and TRBJ1-6; D possibly corresponds to TRBD1 (6 bases). Per germline, CDR1 SGHRS and CDR2 YFSETQ. The V gene lost 3 bases and the J gene lost 11 bases, with 15 bases spanning the gap. The CDR3 has 14 residues. CDR3 residues: CASSYRTEGAPLHF. The CDR3 coding sequence is TGCGCCAGCAGCTACAGGACAGAAGGAGCACCCCTCCACTTT.

This rearrangement joins TRBV11-2 to TRBJ2-5; D might be TRBD2 (7 bases). Deletions cut 4 bases from V and 3 bases from J, with 12 bases between. The CDR3 runs 14 residues. Per the germline V gene, CDR1 is SGHAT and CDR2 is FQNNGV. The CDR3 protein is CASSSGRGEETQYF. CDR3 nucleotide sequence: TGTGCCAGCAGCTCAGGGAGGGGGGAAGAGACCCAGTACTTC.

The chain uses TRBV5-1 and TRBJ2-1; 9 bases line up with TRBD1. Trimming removed 6 bases from V and 6 bases from J; junction bases left unmatched: 7. The CDR3 is made up of 14 amino acids. Germline V CDR1 and CDR2: SGHRS, YFSETQ. The CDR3 nucleotides are TGCGCCAGCAACTCGGGACAGGGAGGCAATGAGCAGTTCTTC. Its protein is CASNSGQGGNEQFF.

V usage is TRBV28 and J usage is TRBJ1-2; the D gene is possibly TRBD1 (5 bases). The CDR3 spans 14 residues. Germline lookup yields CDR1 MDHEN and CDR2 SYDVKM. Trimming cost V 7 bases and J 2 bases, with 14 bases left between them. CDR3 sequence reads: CASTTGGGNYGYTF. The DNA of the CDR3 is TGTGCCAGCACCACCGGCGGGGGAAACTATGGCTACACCTTC.

The chain recombines TRBV29-1 with TRBJ1-3, with D hard to call. The V gene's germline CDR1 is SQVTM and CDR2 ANQGSEA. V lost 5 bases and J lost 0, with 11 bases in between. The CDR3 sequence is 14 residues long. CDR3: CSVRLSVSGNTIYF. As DNA, the CDR3 is TGCAGCGTTAGGTTGTCGGTCTCTGGAAACACCATATATTTT.

This chain uses TRBV19 with TRBJ2-7, with D tentatively TRBD1 (5 bases). V lost 8 bases and J lost 10, with 15 bases in between. The CDR3 spans 11 residues. Germline values: CDR1 LNHDA, CDR2 SQIVND (reference sequence). The CDR3 DNA follows: TGTGCCAGTGGCTCAGGGCTCCCCCAGTACTTC. It is translated as CASGSGLPQYF.

CDR3 residues: CATSGGVNYGYTF. The CDR3 nucleotides read TGTGCCACCAGCGGGGGGGTTAACTATGGCTACACCTTC. The chain has TRBV15 and TRBJ1-2; possible D gene TRBD1, 5 bases. This CDR3 comprises 13 residues. Trimming shortened V by 5 bases and J by 1 base, and 8 bases separated the two germline ends. Germline V gene sequence: CDR1 LNHNV, CDR2 YYDKDF (reference sequence).

The CDR3 bases are TGTGCTAGTGGCGAGAACGTCTTTAACACCGGGGAGCTGTTTTTT. Its translation: CASGENVFNTGELFF. The chain links TRBV12-5 to TRBJ2-2; no clear D gene. Germline V gives CDR1 LGHNT, CDR2 FRNRAP. CDR3 size: 15 residues. The V end was cut by 6 bases, the J end by 2 bases, with 13 bases between.